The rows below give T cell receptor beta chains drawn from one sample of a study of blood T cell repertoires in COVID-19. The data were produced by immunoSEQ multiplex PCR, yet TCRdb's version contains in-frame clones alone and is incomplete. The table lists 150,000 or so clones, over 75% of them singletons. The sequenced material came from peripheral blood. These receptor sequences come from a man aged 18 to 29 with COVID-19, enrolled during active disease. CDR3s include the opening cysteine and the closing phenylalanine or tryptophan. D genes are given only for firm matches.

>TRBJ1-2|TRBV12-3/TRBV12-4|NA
CASTLREGWGYTF
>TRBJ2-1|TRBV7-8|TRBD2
CASNPSRLAGAYNEQFF
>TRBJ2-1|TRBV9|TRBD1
CASSPTGVLTFYNEQFF
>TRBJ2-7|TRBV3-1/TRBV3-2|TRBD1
CASSPGTASYEQYF
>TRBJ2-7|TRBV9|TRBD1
CASSISAQGEYEQYF
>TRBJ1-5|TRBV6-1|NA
CASSEAPGMGQPQHF
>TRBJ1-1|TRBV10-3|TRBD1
CAISEVGTANTEAFF
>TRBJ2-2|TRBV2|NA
CASSFGQNAGELFF
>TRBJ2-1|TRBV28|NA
CASSFLFGGIVVNEQFF
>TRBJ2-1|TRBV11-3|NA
CASSRSGSYNEQFF
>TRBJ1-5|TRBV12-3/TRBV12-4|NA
CASVEGNQPQHF
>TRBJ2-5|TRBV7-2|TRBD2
CASSLSLAGGPETQYF